Presented here are 26 T cell receptor beta chains from one specimen sequenced in a study of T cell changes during pregnancy in multiple sclerosis. Produced via immunoSEQ multiplex PCR; TCRdb's table is partial and in-frame only. The table includes roughly 120,000 clones, 90% to 95% detected once. The material was peripheral blood, obtained before pregnancy. These receptors were taken from a female donor with multiple sclerosis, enrolled in a pregnancy study.

This chain uses TRBV28 with TRBJ1-1; 9 nucleotides align to TRBD1. Germline V gene data show CDR1 as MDHEN and CDR2 as SYDVKM. V gave up 6 bases and J gave up 3 bases; unmatched junction bases: 5. The CDR3 is 14 amino acids. CDR3 DNA sequence: TGTGCCAGCAGGTTGGACAGGGGCGACACTGAAGCTTTCTTT. This codes for CASRLDRGDTEAFF.

This chain connects TRBV12-5 to TRBJ1-6, with D uncertain. V shed 9 bases and J shed 0 bases, with 21 bases lying between them. Germline lookup yields CDR1 LGHNT and CDR2 FRNRAP. CDR3 length: 18 residues. CDR3 residues: CARGATGLPSSYNSPLHF. CDR3 coding DNA: TGTGCTAGGGGAGCAACTGGCCTCCCGAGCTCCTATAATTCACCCCTCCACTTT.

This clone was observed a handful of times. The chain combines TRBV5-6 with TRBJ1-1; the match to TRBD1 covers 9 bases. Germline V gene data show CDR1 as SGHDT and CDR2 as YYEEEE. The CDR3 length is 14 residues. The V and J ends lost 5 bases and 5 bases, in that order; junction bases with no gene match: 7. This CDR3 reads CASRVGQGSTEAFF. The CDR3 region has the DNA TGTGCCAGCAGGGTCGGACAGGGGAGTACTGAAGCTTTCTTT.

V is TRBV19 and J is TRBJ2-7; 10 bases align to TRBD1. The length of the CDR3 is 17 residues. J gave up 5 bases and V 6 bases, and 16 bases lay outside the gene matches. Germline values: CDR1 LNHDA, CDR2 SQIVND (reference sequence). This chain's CDR3 is CASSALGTGVQTHEQYF. The CDR3 coding sequence is TGTGCCAGTAGCGCCCTCGGGACAGGGGTTCAGACCCACGAGCAGTACTTC.

The V gene is TRBV7-9, the J gene TRBJ1-1, with 9 bases that match TRBD1. The junction had 4 bases not matched to a gene; V was cut back by 5 bases and J by 6 bases. CDR3 size: 13 residues. Germline V gene sequence: CDR1 SEHNR, CDR2 FQNEAQ (reference sequence). The CDR3 spells CASSVTGGSEAFF. The CDR3 nucleotides are TGTGCCAGCAGCGTTACAGGGGGCTCTGAAGCTTTCTTT.

The V and J genes are TRBV7-2 and TRBJ2-5, with D possibly being TRBD2 (5 bases). The CDR3 is 13 residues long. The germline V gene encodes CDR1 SGHTA and CDR2 FQGNSA. Trimming took off 3 bases at V and 5 bases at J, with 10 bases between the two ends. CDR3 DNA: TGTGCCAGCAGCTTCGGACTGGGTGAGACCCAGTACTTC. Protein sequence: CASSFGLGETQYF.

The V call is TRBV7-9, the J call TRBJ1-6; D unresolved. The CDR3 sequence is 15 residues long. Germline V gene lookup returns CDR1 SEHNR and CDR2 FQNEAQ (reference sequence). V was trimmed by 5 bases and J by 5 bases, leaving 13 bases between them. The CDR3 DNA reads as TGTGCCAGCAGCCCCCTCGGAGGTAATAATTCACCCCTCCACTTT. Residues: CASSPLGGNNSPLHF.

This clone was seen a single time. The V gene is TRBV6-1, the J gene TRBJ2-7, with TRBD2 matching over 15 bases. The CDR3 runs 17 residues. CDR1 MNHNS and CDR2 SASEGT come from the germline V gene. After removal of 4 bases from V and 0 bases from J, the junction contained 4 bases not matched to a gene. CDR3 sequence reads: CASSGGTSGRSSYEQYF. CDR3 coding DNA: TGTGCCAGCAGTGGAGGGACTAGCGGGAGGAGCTCCTACGAGCAGTACTTC.

This clone was found once. The chain joins TRBV7-3 to TRBJ2-1; TRBD2 agrees at 7 bases. Trimming took 5 bases from V and 2 from J; bases not matched to a gene: 6. The CDR3 loop spans 15 amino acids. CDR1 SGHTA and CDR2 FQGTGA come from the germline V gene. The CDR3 nucleotides read TGTGCCAGCAGCCTCGTGGGGGGGGCCTACAATGAGCAGTTCTTC. This translates into CASSLVGGAYNEQFF.

The V call is TRBV30, the J call TRBJ1-1; a possible D gene is TRBD1 (5 bases). Germline-derived CDR1 and CDR2 are GTSNPN and SVGIG (reference sequence). This CDR3 is 17 amino acids long. V dropped 1 base and J dropped 0 bases, with 18 bases sitting between them. CDR3 protein: CAWSELGVWGVNTEAFF. CDR3 DNA sequence: TGTGCCTGGAGTGAATTGGGAGTATGGGGGGTGAACACTGAAGCTTTCTTT.

V gene TRBV19 combines with J gene TRBJ1-6; 9 nucleotides match TRBD1. After removal of 6 bases from V and 8 bases from J, the junction contained 11 bases not matched to a gene. The CDR3 length is 16 residues. Per germline, CDR1 LNHDA and CDR2 SQIVND (reference sequence). The CDR3 region is CASRSPPGQGDSPLHF. The CDR3 DNA follows: TGTGCCAGTAGATCCCCTCCGGGACAGGGTGATTCACCCCTCCACTTT.

V is TRBV7-2 and J is TRBJ2-2; 9 bases fit TRBD2. The CDR3 loop spans 18 amino acids. The germline gives CDR1 SGHTA, CDR2 FQGNSA. V dropped 3 bases and J dropped 4; count of bases not matched to a gene: 12. This CDR3 is CASSFKFPGLATTGELFF. CDR3 bases: TGTGCCAGCAGCTTCAAATTTCCGGGACTAGCAACCACCGGGGAGCTGTTTTTT.

The V and J genes are TRBV2 and TRBJ1-5; D call uncertain. V was trimmed by 7 bases and J by 8 bases, leaving 15 bases between them. This CDR3 spans 13 amino acids. The germline gives CDR1 SNHLY, CDR2 FYNNEI. The CDR3 DNA reads TGTGCCAGCACCTTCAGAGGGATCGAGCCCCAGCATTTT. Amino acid sequence: CASTFRGIEPQHF.

V gene TRBV7-7 combines with J gene TRBJ2-5; D remains ambiguous. The V end lost 5 bases, the J end lost 7 bases, and 11 bases lay between the germline ends. The CDR3 loop spans 12 amino acids. Germline CDR1 reads SSHAT; CDR2 reads FNYEAQ (reference sequence). The CDR3 DNA is TGTGCCAGCAGCCCCCCGCACGGGACCCAGTACTTC. Translated, it gives CASSPPHGTQYF.

This clone has a single count. This chain uses TRBV29-1 with TRBJ2-5; 11 bases line up with TRBD2. The V and J ends lost 4 bases and 2 bases, in that order; junction bases with no gene match: 9. The CDR3 covers 16 residues. Germline values: CDR1 SQVTM, CDR2 ANQGSEA. Here the CDR3 reads CSVVQGLAGPQETQYF. The CDR3 nucleotides read TGCAGCGTTGTCCAAGGACTAGCGGGTCCGCAAGAGACCCAGTACTTC. Based on the CDR3 plus reference TRBV29-1 and TRBJ2-5, the full variable domain is SAVISQKPSRDICQRGTSLTIQCQVDSQVTMMFWYRQQPGQSLTLIATANQGSEATYESGFVIDKFPISRPNLTFSTLTVSNMSPEDSSIYLCSVVQGLAGPQETQYFGPGTRLLVL.

The chain is built from TRBV19 and TRBJ1-4; D is perhaps TRBD1 (5 bases). The CDR3 runs to 16 residues. Germline V gene sequence: CDR1 LNHDA, CDR2 SQIVND (reference sequence). Deletions cut 8 bases from V and 0 bases from J, with 16 bases between. The CDR3 DNA reads as TGTGCCAGTCAGAAATCCGGACAAGCAACTAATGAAAAACTGTTTTTT. This gives the protein CASQKSGQATNEKLFF.

The V call is TRBV30, the J call TRBJ1-3; D may be TRBD1 (5 bases). This CDR3 region has 16 residues. The germline V gene encodes CDR1 GTSNPN and CDR2 SVGIG (reference sequence). The V end was cut by 0 bases, the J end by 0 bases, with 12 bases between. In DNA, the CDR3 is TGTGCCTGGAGTGTACGCCGGGGGGTCTCTGGAAACACCATATATTTT. Amino acids: CAWSVRRGVSGNTIYF.

This chain connects TRBV5-1 to TRBJ2-1; 8 bases match TRBD2. V was clipped by 7 bases and J by 3 bases; unmatched bases: 15. This CDR3 has 17 residues. Germline V gene lookup returns CDR1 SGHRS and CDR2 YFSETQ. CDR3 bases: TGCGCCAGCGGGTCGGGGCCTAGCGGGTGGAACTACAATGAGCAGTTCTTC. Translated, it gives CASGSGPSGWNYNEQFF.

V and J are TRBV19 and TRBJ2-1, with 12 bases lining up with TRBD2. The V segment lost 3 bases and the J segment 6 bases; nucleotides outside the gene matches: 6. CDR3 length: 16 residues. Per the germline V gene, CDR1 is LNHDA and CDR2 is SQIVND (reference sequence). In DNA, the CDR3 is TGTGCCAGTAGTATCTCCCCTAGCGGGAGGGCCAATGAGCAGTTCTTC. Translating gives CASSISPSGRANEQFF.

The chain links TRBV15 to TRBJ2-7; 7 positions match TRBD2. V shed 0 bases, J shed 5 bases, and the junction held 13 bases outside the gene matches. Per germline, CDR1 LNHNV and CDR2 YYDKDF (reference sequence). The CDR3 has 17 amino acids. CDR3 sequence: CATSRDQGGRELHEQYF. The CDR3 DNA follows: TGTGCCACCAGCAGAGATCAAGGCGGGCGGGAGCTCCACGAGCAGTACTTC.

This rearrangement joins TRBV7-8 to TRBJ1-4, with TRBD1 identical over 9 bases. There are 15 residues in the CDR3. Germline assignment: CDR1 SGHVS and CDR2 FQNEAQ. V lost 6 bases and J lost 5; bases outside the gene matches: 7. CDR3 bases: TGTGCCAGCAGGTCGGACAGGGGAAACAATGAAAAACTGTTTTTT. This gives the protein CASRSDRGNNEKLFF.

The V gene is TRBV5-4, the J gene TRBJ2-2; D not resolved. V shed 2 bases and J shed 0 bases, with 5 bases lying between them. The CDR3 has 14 residues. Germline CDR1 reads SGHNT; CDR2 reads YYREEE (reference sequence). The CDR3 spells CASSLEPNTGELFF. CDR3 bases: TGTGCCAGCAGCTTAGAGCCGAACACCGGGGAGCTGTTTTTT.

The J gene is TRBJ2-1, the V gene TRBV29-1; tentative D call: TRBD1 (6 bases). With 3 bases removed from V and 14 bases from J, the gap between germline ends came to 14 bases. The CDR3 runs 11 residues. Germline assignment: CDR1 SQVTM and CDR2 ANQGSEA. The CDR3 nucleotides are TGCAGCGTTGAGCCGGACAGACAGAAGTTCTTC. Translation: CSVEPDRQKFF.

The chain has TRBV10-3 and TRBJ2-5, with 14 bases identical to TRBD2. After removal of 0 bases from V and 4 bases from J, the junction contained 1 base not matched to a gene. The CDR3 has 16 amino acids. Germline CDR1 reads ENHRY; CDR2 reads SYGVKD. Here the CDR3 reads CAISESGTSGRETQYF. The CDR3 coding sequence is TGTGCCATCAGTGAGTCGGGGACTAGCGGGAGAGAGACCCAGTACTTC.

The genes are TRBV7-3 and TRBJ2-3; 7 bases are a match to TRBD2. V was pared by 5 bases and J by 6 bases, with 14 bases of the junction left unmatched. The length of the CDR3 is 16 residues. CDR1 and CDR2 (germline): SGHTA, FQGTGA. CDR3 DNA sequence: TGTGCCAGCAGCAAGAACCCAAGCGGGACGTCGGATACGCAGTATTTT. It encodes CASSKNPSGTSDTQYF.

The rearrangement uses TRBV11-2 and TRBJ2-3; tentatively, D is TRBD2 (5 bases). The germline V gene encodes CDR1 SGHAT and CDR2 FQNNGV. This CDR3 region has 17 residues. V was clipped by 1 base and J by 1 base, with 15 bases between them. The CDR3 here is CASSLVLWRAGTDTQYF. DNA for the CDR3: TGTGCCAGCAGCTTAGTGCTTTGGCGGGCCGGCACAGATACGCAGTATTTT.